These 18 T cell receptor beta chains share one sample of origin, sequenced in a study of cytomegalovirus exposure and HLA in healthy donors. This PCR relied on a set of 60 Vbeta primers and 13 Jbeta primers. Produced via immunoSEQ multiplex PCR; TCRdb's table is partial and in-frame only. The sample yields some 150,000 clones, more than 75% seen once. The sequenced sample consisted of PBMCs. The receptors derive from a male donor in good health and CMV-seronegative.

The DNA for the CDR3 is TGTGCCACCAGCGCGGCGAGCTCCTACGAGCAGTACTTC. Translating it yields CATSAASSYEQYF. This rearrangement joins TRBV15 to TRBJ2-7; the D is unclear. Germline CDR1 is LNHNV and CDR2 is YYDKDF (reference sequence). V shed 5 bases and J shed 0 bases, with 8 bases lying between them. This CDR3 is built from 13 residues.

The chain employs TRBV27 and TRBJ1-1, with 8 bases lining up with TRBD1. The CDR3 has 14 amino acids. Germline V gene data show CDR1 as MNHEY and CDR2 as SMNVEV (reference sequence). V lost 7 bases and J lost 5; bases outside the gene matches: 9. Here the CDR3 DNA reads TGTGCCAGCACCTCTGGACAGGGATGGACTGAAGCTTTCTTT. Residues: CASTSGQGWTEAFF.

CDR3 amino acids: CASTLGAGAYNEQFF. The CDR3 bases are TGTGCCAGTACCCTAGGAGCGGGGGCTTACAATGAGCAGTTCTTC. This sequence joins TRBV19 and TRBJ2-1, with 8 bases fitting TRBD2. With 7 bases clipped from V and 4 bases from J, the junction kept 9 bases outside the gene matches. The CDR3 totals 15 residues. Germline V gives CDR1 LNHDA, CDR2 SQIVND (reference sequence).

This clone was observed a few times. The rearrangement joins TRBV7-9 to TRBJ2-1; possibly TRBD2 for D (5 bases). Germline CDR1 and CDR2: SEHNR and FQNEAQ (reference sequence). V lost 5 bases to trimming and J lost 5 bases, with 19 bases between them. The CDR3 covers 16 residues. The CDR3 nucleotides read TGTGCCAGCAGCCCTCTTAAGCGGTGGGAAGACAATGAGCAGTTCTTC. Its translation: CASSPLKRWEDNEQFF.

This clone was picked up one time. This rearrangement joins TRBV7-9 to TRBJ1-1; TRBD1 is a possible D gene (5 bases). Trimming removed 5 bases from V and 2 bases from J, with 12 bases in between. CDR1 SEHNR and CDR2 FQNEAQ come from the germline V gene (reference sequence). The CDR3 is 14 residues long. In nucleotides, the CDR3 is TGTGCCAGCAGCCCCAGGACACTTAACACTGAAGCTTTCTTT. This sequence encodes CASSPRTLNTEAFF.

This rearrangement joins TRBV7-3 to TRBJ2-3, with TRBD2 matching 7 bases. The CDR3 sequence is 17 residues long. Germline V gene lookup returns CDR1 SGHTA and CDR2 FQGTGA. The V and J ends lost 2 bases and 0 bases, in that order; junction bases with no gene match: 8. This chain's CDR3 is CASSLLGGMLSTDTQYF. CDR3 bases: TGTGCCAGCAGCTTACTCGGGGGGATGCTAAGCACAGATACGCAGTATTTT.

The genes are TRBV7-2 and TRBJ2-2; 9 positions match TRBD2. V dropped 3 bases and J dropped 4; count of bases not matched to a gene: 9. Germline CDR1 reads SGHTA; CDR2 reads FQGNSA. This CDR3 region has 17 residues. The CDR3 nucleotides are TGTGCCAGCAGCTTTGTTAGCGGGGGCCCTATCACCGGGGAGCTGTTTTTT. It codes for CASSFVSGGPITGELFF.

The chain links TRBV27 to TRBJ1-4; the D gene is possibly TRBD1 (5 bases). The length of the CDR3 is 16 residues. From germline, CDR1 is MNHEY and CDR2 SMNVEV (reference sequence). Trimming took 2 bases from V and 5 from J, leaving 15 bases between them. The CDR3 nucleotides read TGTGCCAGCAGTTTAGCGGGGGACCTCAGGAATGAAAAACTGTTTTTT. Residues: CASSLAGDLRNEKLFF.

This chain connects TRBV18 to TRBJ2-2, with 15 bases matching TRBD2. This CDR3 is 19 amino acids long. With V trimmed by 3 bases and J by 3 bases, 8 bases remained unmatched. Per the germline V gene, CDR1 is KGHSH and CDR2 is LQKENI. CDR3 residues: CASSPSTGLAGGHTGELFF. In DNA, the CDR3 is TGTGCCAGCTCACCCTCCACGGGACTAGCGGGGGGACACACCGGGGAGCTGTTTTTT.

There are a few counts of this clone. V gene TRBV13 combines with J gene TRBJ1-1; D is undetermined. Germline V lookup: CDR1 PRHDT, CDR2 FYEKMQ (reference sequence). V lost 1 base, J lost 2 bases, and 8 bases lay in between. CDR3 size: 14 residues. The CDR3 reads CASSLVLGNTEAFF. The DNA of the CDR3 is TGTGCCAGCAGCTTAGTATTGGGCAACACTGAAGCTTTCTTT. The complete variable domain, with remaining parts taken from reference TRBV13 and TRBJ1-1, reads AAGVIQSPRHLIKEKRETATLKCYPIPRHDTVYWYQQGPGQDPQFLISFYEKMQSDKGSIPDRFSAQQFSDYHSELNMSSLELGDSALYFCASSLVLGNTEAFFGQGTRLTVV.

This rearrangement joins TRBV6-1 to TRBJ2-7, with 10 bases aligning to TRBD1. The CDR3 is made up of 14 amino acids. The V gene's germline CDR1 is MNHNS and CDR2 SASEGT. J was trimmed by 2 bases and V by 5 bases; bases with no gene match: 3. CDR3 DNA: TGTGCCAGCAGTAAAGACAGGGGGCCCTACGAGCAGTACTTC. As protein: CASSKDRGPYEQYF.

The chain carries TRBV4-1 and TRBJ2-5, with 7 positions matching TRBD1. The J call may be mistaken, given a closer DNA end match to TRBJ2-7. CDR3 length equals 16 residues. Germline-derived CDR1 and CDR2 are MGHRA and YSYEKL. This chain's CDR3 is CASSQGIQGNRGEQYF. For the CDR3, the DNA is TGCGCCAGCAGCCAAGGAATACAGGGGAATAGAGGCGAGCAGTACTTC.

This chain links TRBV11-2 with TRBJ1-5; 11 bases are shared with TRBD1. Per the germline V gene, CDR1 is SGHAT and CDR2 is FQNNGV. This CDR3 region has 15 residues. The V and J ends lost 5 bases and 7 bases, in that order; junction bases with no gene match: 7. The CDR3 sequence is CASSARTGGGQPQHF. The CDR3 DNA follows: TGTGCCAGCAGCGCGAGGACAGGGGGCGGACAGCCCCAGCATTTT. The full variable domain, in which reference TRBV11-2 and TRBJ1-5 provide the parts outside the CDR3, is EAGVAQSPRYKIIEKRQSVAFWCNPISGHATLYWYQQILGQGPKLLIQFQNNGVVDDSQLPKDRFSAERLKGVDSTLKIQPAKLEDSAVYLCASSARTGGGQPQHFGDGTRLSIL.

This clone has a handful of counts. The CDR3 sequence is CASSPDTTEAFF. The CDR3 region has the DNA TGTGCCAGCTCGCCAGACACCACTGAAGCTTTCTTT. This rearrangement joins TRBV18 to TRBJ1-1; D not resolved. Trimming removed 6 bases from V and 4 bases from J, with 9 bases in between. Germline assignment: CDR1 KGHSH and CDR2 LQKENI. The CDR3 loop spans 12 amino acids.

V is TRBV18 and J is TRBJ2-2, with D perhaps matching TRBD2 (6 bases). The CDR3 extends over 13 amino acids. In germline, CDR1 is KGHSH, CDR2 LQKENI. V was pared by 3 bases and J by 6 bases, with 8 bases between. CDR3 in amino acids: CASSPGLSGELFF. The CDR3 coding sequence is TGTGCCAGCTCACCGGGACTTTCCGGGGAGCTGTTTTTT. The whole variable domain, filled in from reference TRBV18 and TRBJ2-2, reads NAGVMQNPRHLVRRRGQEARLRCSPMKGHSHVYWYRQLPEEGLKFMVYLQKENIIDESGMPKERFSAEFPKEGPSILRIQQVVRGDSAAYFCASSPGLSGELFFGEGSRLTVL.

V usage is TRBV7-9 and J usage is TRBJ1-5; 8 bases agree with TRBD1. Germline-derived CDR1 and CDR2 are SEHNR and FQNEAQ (reference sequence). After removal of 2 bases from V and 3 bases from J, the junction contained 6 bases not matched to a gene. This CDR3 has 16 residues. CDR3 bases: TGTGCCAGCAGCTTAAACAGGGGGGGAGTCAATCAGCCCCAGCATTTT. Translation: CASSLNRGGVNQPQHF.

The chain uses TRBV30 and TRBJ2-2, with 7 bases fitting TRBD2. Germline loops: CDR1 GTSNPN, CDR2 SVGIG (reference sequence). This CDR3 contains 14 residues. The V gene end was trimmed by 3 bases and the J gene end by 4 bases; junction bases not matched to a gene: 5. The DNA of the CDR3 is TGTGCCTGGAGGGCGTCGGGGGGCACCGGGGAGCTGTTTTTT. Amino acids: CAWRASGGTGELFF.

This clone was detected only a few times. This rearrangement joins TRBV6-5 to TRBJ1-5; D unresolved. Germline V CDR1 and CDR2: MNHEY, SVGAGI. This CDR3 is 13 amino acids long. Trimming stripped 6 bases from V and 7 bases from J, with 13 bases between. The CDR3 DNA follows: TGTGCCAGCAGGTCTCCGGGAGGGCAGCCCCAGCATTTT. It codes for CASRSPGGQPQHF.